The 2 T cell receptor beta chains below all came from one sample that was sequenced in a study of Ad26.COV2.S vaccination and SARS-CoV-2 variants. Produced via immunoSEQ multiplex PCR; TCRdb's table is partial and in-frame only. The profile shows roughly 700,000 clones, 80% to 90% of them singletons. Documented treatment: 19 received Ad26.COV2.S at low or high dose, single or two shots; 5 received placebo; per-sample allocation not given. Repertoires come from day 63 after the first vaccine or placebo injection. The sample in question was peripheral blood, obtained in a trial of Ad26.COV2.S vaccine versus placebo. All receptors come from a person between 18 and 60 years old who received the Ad26.COV2.S COVID-19 vaccine or a placebo.

This chain uses TRBV18 with TRBJ1-2, with D perhaps matching TRBD1 (6 bases). V was shortened by 2 bases and J by 4 bases, with 14 bases between the two germline ends. Per the germline V gene, CDR1 is KGHSH and CDR2 is LQKENI. The CDR3 consists of 15 residues. CDR3 sequence reads: CASSPKGGTSYGYTF. In DNA form, the CDR3 reads TGTGCCAGCTCACCAAAAGGGGGTACTTCCTATGGCTACACCTTC.

The chain links TRBV7-2 to TRBJ1-2, with TRBD1 as a possible D gene (6 bases). Trimming stripped 7 bases from V and 4 bases from J, with 16 bases between. CDR1 and CDR2 from the germline V gene are SGHTA and FQGNSA. This CDR3 has 14 amino acids. CDR3 DNA sequence: TGTGCCAGCAACCAGGGGCCACGGCTCTATGGCTACACCTTC. Translation: CASNQGPRLYGYTF.